This TCR beta chain stems from a study of cytotoxic CD8 clonotypes in ibrutinib-treated CLL. Repertoires were generated with immunoSEQ multiplex PCR, while TCRdb's copy carries only in-frame clones and drops some. The sample consists of approximately 9,200 clones, over 60% of them appearing once. Sequenced material: PBMCs, taken before ibrutinib treatment. The receptor's source is a human donor with chronic lymphocytic leukemia.

The CDR3 nucleotides read TGTGCCAGCAGCCGAATCTTACAGGGCCATGAGCAGTTCTTC. Encoded protein: CASSRILQGHEQFF. The chain combines TRBV7-9 with TRBJ2-1, with TRBD1 as a possible D gene (6 bases). Trimming took off 5 bases at V and 8 bases at J, with 16 bases between the two ends. Germline CDR1 is SEHNR and CDR2 is FQNEAQ (reference sequence). The CDR3 has 14 residues.